This entry describes one T cell receptor beta chain. This clone was seen a single time. No cognate antigen has been identified for it. No base quality information exists; no much larger clone differs at one position. The germline V gene (reference sequence) yields SEHNR for CDR1 and FQNEAQ for CDR2. V loses 1 base of germline sequence and J loses 4 bases, and the interval between the two ends is 10 bases. Inclusive of the bounding cysteine and phenylalanine, the CDR3 is 14 residues long. The retained sequence is limited to the CDR3, 42 bases, with the frame set at the first base. The cohort consisted of hundreds of healthy bone marrow donors. At the time of sampling, every cohort member was nominally healthy, though immune exposures that went unrecorded were likely present. The donor tested CMV seropositive, placing the donor among the approximately 310 seropositive members of the cohort. Every donor gave a peripheral blood sample, and the peripheral blood mononuclear cells from that sample were used for TCR beta sequencing. Genomic DNA was extracted from the blood cell samples with the Qiagen DNeasy Blood Extraction Kit.

Preparation of the library involved the immunoSEQ multiplex PCR assay. For the multiplex PCR, a mixture combining 60 forward primers for TCR Vbeta segments and 13 reverse primers for TCR Jbeta segments was used. The CDR3 region of rearranged TCR beta genes was amplified from genomic DNA with a multiplex PCR assay. The Illumina HiSeq System was used to sequence the amplified TCR beta libraries as 87-base-pair reads. In the source study's methods: A later analysis tallied around 82 million unique TCR beta chains across the 700 or so repertoires, and about 10 million of those chains were shared by two or more donors. A nearest-neighbor algorithm error-corrected the raw reads and collapsed the reads into unique sequences, merging closely related sequences to remove PCR and sequencing errors. Alignment of CDR3 sequences to IMGT reference sequences was used to assign V, D and J gene segments. For a sequence to be retained, a match of at least six nucleotides was required to both a V gene segment and a J gene segment. Rearrangements were classified as productive when the CDR3 lacked stop codons and remained in frame with V and J, and all other rearrangements were classified as non-productive. CDR3 was defined according to IMGT convention as the region running from the second conserved V-encoded cysteine to the conserved J-encoded phenylalanine. In an earlier analysis of more than 550 of the donors, sequences lacking an unambiguous match to a single V gene segment were excluded. An earlier analysis of 587 of the donors called V segments functional above 56.7% productive rearrangements and segregating when the between-donor standard deviation exceeded 5%. A statistical classification framework was built for diagnosing cytomegalovirus status from the catalog of TCR beta chain sequences. A later analysis assigned V and J genes by comparing TCR nucleotide sequences with IMGT/GENE-DB human TR gene sequences. In a later analysis, CDR3 sequences and most-parsimonious VDJ recombination scenarios were assigned using the TCRdist pipeline. In a later analysis, each TCR beta chain was defined by its CDR3 amino acid sequence together with its V-gene family, and reads lacking a unique V-gene family were excluded. In a later analysis, 450 to 600 highly shared, low-generation-probability nucleotide sequences were removed to address suspected cross-contamination and a sequencing artifact. In a later analysis, a clonal expansion index for each public chain was calculated from normalized within-repertoire ranks of inferred template counts. In a later analysis, generation probabilities were computed using a VDJ recombination model fitted to out-of-frame rearrangements, and the results were checked against IGoR. In a later analysis, TCR-TCR, TCR-HLA and TCR-CMV co-occurrence was scored with hypergeometric tests, and a repertoire-size bias correction was applied to TCR pairs. To estimate false discovery rates, a later analysis permuted the HLA or CMV assignments 20 times. A later analysis grouped co-occurring TCRs with DBSCAN, adding TCRdist sequence similarity when clustering within HLA-allele-positive subsets. For co-occurrence clustering, repertoires with fewer than 30,000 or more than 120,000 public chains were excluded, along with a handful of repertoires with anomalous nucleotide sharing. TCRdb took this table from immuneACCESS and kept in-frame rearrangements with V and J called. Such tables lack part of the clones; where checked against another copy, unresolved V genes explain under half of the gap, and the rest is unexplained. That table furnishes V, J and clone size, whereas the DNA furnished D and trimming. This sample is represented by 150,000 to 200,000 clones; around 68% of them were singletons. Of the sample, 2.5% to 3% falls within the top ten clones.

These data come from a study of cytomegalovirus exposure and HLA in healthy donors (TCRdb year 2017). A note on the overall study: According to an earlier analysis of a few hundred of the donors, roughly 180 million T cells yielded some 120 million unique TCR beta sequences and 250 to 350 Gb of sequence data. An early release that covered fewer than 750 HLA-typed donors contained about 290 gigabases of sequencing data and about 84 million unique TCR sequences. Of the approximately 400 genotyped donors, approximately 80% fell in the genetic ancestry cluster associated with self-reported Caucasian donors. The aim of the study was to test whether cataloging public T cell receptors could identify signatures of past pathogen exposure. The T cell repertoires of under 700 subjects were profiled by immunosequencing and related to cytomegalovirus serostatus. A separate validation cohort of approximately 120 different subjects was used in addition to the approximately 640-subject first cohort. The study combined high-throughput TCR immunosequencing, statistical association of individual TCRs with disease status, and machine learning to predict cytomegalovirus infection status. In a later analysis, previously published TCR beta repertoires from about 670 donors were re-analyzed and high-resolution HLA genotyping was added so that TCR occurrence patterns could be studied. Rather than using new phenotypic data, the later analysis identified candidate immune exposures from TCR beta sequences and from how often those sequences occurred across donors. To decide whether each TCR beta V gene segment behaved as functional or pseudogenic, an earlier analysis of 587 of the donors relied on high-throughput TCR beta sequencing. Alongside the repertoire data, information on donor age, sex, ethnicity and CMV serostatus was compiled. Genome-wide SNP genotypes for about 65% of the 666 donors were used in a later genetic analysis, which treated that subset as a discovery cohort. Every repertoire in the discovery cohort had been generated on one and the same sequencing platform. Class I and class II HLA loci were covered by the typing at four-digit resolution. The number of typed donors differed by locus: 629-630 for A, B, C, DRB1 and DQB1; 522 for DQA1; 606 for DPA1; and some 470 for DPB1. Several DR-DQ haplotypes were handled as single units for association and clustering because linkage in the cohort was strong. Among around 400 genotyped donors of the cohort, an average of about 220,000 unique TCR beta nucleotide sequences was sequenced per donor, of which approximately 18% were non-productive.

General conclusions and limits of the study: Linkage disequilibrium might explain the correlated functional status among segregating V segments, but an unknown experimental factor could not be excluded. A further reported finding was that TCR beta sequences accurately predicted the HLA-A and HLA-B alleles for most subjects in the first cohort. In an earlier analysis of approximately 590 of the donors, most TCR beta V segments appeared in productive rearrangements about 87% or about 30% of the time, broadly matching IMGT annotations. In the study, about 150 TCR beta chains were listed as associated with cytomegalovirus. In a later analysis, most CMV-associated TCR beta chains were found to appear HLA-restricted, with HLA associations seemingly driven largely by CMV exposure. Most TCR sequences were seen in very few donors, while some public TCRs were found in many individuals. In vitro tests confirmed that a few of the cytomegalovirus-associated TCR beta chains recognize cytomegalovirus antigens. Because HLA typing was unavailable for some donors at each locus, only the typed subset was used in association tests. In a later analysis, TCR association rates were found to vary across HLA loci, with the most associated TCRs seen for DRB1 alleles and the fewest for HLA-C alleles. Several of the top co-occurrence clusters appeared to be linked to parvovirus B19, influenza, CMV and Epstein-Barr virus, according to a later analysis. The authors suggested that the approach could potentially be generalized to other disease states and immunological phenotypes. Strong co-occurrence of HLA alleles, especially DR and DQ, made assigning TCR associations to individual alleles difficult. In a later analysis, HLA-associated TCR beta chains were found to be more clonally expanded and to have lower generation probabilities than equally common non-associated chains. The earlier analysis of some 560 of the donors excluded over 15 rarely observed V segments, including chromosome 9 orphons, because counts were too low. The classifier was reported to diagnose cytomegalovirus status with high specificity and sensitivity in both the original cohort and the validation cohort. A later genetic analysis associated a missense DCLRE1C variant with V-gene and J-gene trimming of TCR beta chains, and an independent cohort replicated the association. Only TCR beta chains were sequenced in this cohort, and the absence of alpha or paired-chain data limited detectable features. Because the 87-base-pair reads could not distinguish some IMGT-functional V segments, including TRBV6-2 and TRBV6-3, those segments were excluded. Roughly uniform sequencing depth across donors was assumed in presence/absence analyses, although this assumption may not hold. A later analysis associated about 17,000 TCR beta sequences with specific HLA alleles at a false discovery rate of 0.05. A cluster of highly shared sequence variants was judged likely to represent a technical artifact of the sequencing pipeline. Compared with the roughly 720-donor mean, donors in an Asian-associated ancestry cluster had fewer N-insertions in productive TCRs, according to a later genetic analysis. The only immune exposure information available for the cohort was CMV serostatus.

This receptor was obtained from a woman in her 40s in good health and CMV-seropositive. Sequences were obtained from PBMCs. Recombination linked TRBV7-9 to TRBJ1-2; 5 matching bases give a weak D call of TRBD1. CDR3 reads: CASSLDQGIYGYTF. Read as DNA, the sequence is TGTGCCAGCAGCTTAGATCAGGGTATCTATGGCTACACCTTC.